One and the same sample provided the 32 T cell receptor beta chains below, sequenced in a study of blood T cell repertoires in COVID-19. TCRdb's table, derived via immunoSEQ multiplex PCR, lists solely in-frame clones and lacks some. This sample carries about 330,000 clones, around 87% of them seen once, and the ten largest clones take approximately 5.3%. The sequencing sample was made of PBMCs or T cells enriched from blood (not recorded which). Receptors originate from a woman in her thirties who had recovered from COVID-19.

In DNA form, the CDR3 reads TGTGCCATCAGTGAGTTGATCGGGACAGGGGGGTACGAGCAGTACTTC. Protein sequence: CAISELIGTGGYEQYF. The rearrangement links TRBV10-3 to TRBJ2-7; 11 nucleotides line up with TRBD1. V lost 1 base and J lost 4; bases outside the gene matches: 6. There are 16 residues in the CDR3. Per the germline V gene, CDR1 is ENHRY and CDR2 is SYGVKD.

The J gene is TRBJ2-1, the V gene TRBV18; 9 bases agree with TRBD2. The CDR3 extends over 17 amino acids. Germline values: CDR1 KGHSH, CDR2 LQKENI. V dropped 3 bases and J dropped 6; count of bases not matched to a gene: 12. CDR3 protein: CASSPSSGGGAGNEQFF. DNA of the CDR3: TGTGCCAGCTCACCCTCTTCAGGCGGGGGGGCGGGCAATGAGCAGTTCTTC.

The chain couples TRBV7-2 to TRBJ1-2; 7 bases are shared with TRBD1. The germline V gene has CDR1 SGHTA and CDR2 FQGNSA. Trimming cost V 5 bases and J 7 bases; bases outside gene matches: 19. The CDR3 contains 17 residues. The CDR3 nucleotides read TGTGCCAGCAGCGTACAGGGGCTGAGGCCATATTGGGGTGGCTACACCTTC. It is translated as CASSVQGLRPYWGGYTF.

This chain links TRBV9 with TRBJ1-4, with TRBD1 identical over 11 bases. This CDR3 region has 19 residues. Trimming removed 4 bases from V and 0 bases from J; junction bases left unmatched: 11. Germline V gives CDR1 SGDLS, CDR2 YYNGEE. In DNA form, the CDR3 reads TGTGCCAGCAGCCCCCTCGGGACAGGGGGACGCGCAACTAATGAAAAACTGTTTTTT. Translated, it gives CASSPLGTGGRATNEKLFF. The full variable domain, completed using reference TRBV9 and TRBJ1-4, is DSGVTQTPKHLITATGQRVTLRCSPRSGDLSVYWYQQSLDQGLQFLIQYYNGEERAKGNILERFSAQQFPDLHSELNLSSLELGDSALYFCASSPLGTGGRATNEKLFFGSGTQLSVL.

A word on this clone: The sample carries other DNA sequences with the same CDR3. The chain combines TRBV27 with TRBJ2-7; perhaps TRBD1 as D (5 bases). Germline-derived CDR1 and CDR2 are MNHEY and SMNVEV (reference sequence). The CDR3 runs to 13 residues. Deletions cut 3 bases from V and 3 bases from J, with 9 bases between. The CDR3 spells CASSLIQGYEQYF. As DNA, the CDR3 is TGTGCCAGCAGTTTGATCCAGGGCTACGAGCAGTACTTC.

V and J are TRBV7-2 and TRBJ2-6; D is possibly TRBD1 (5 bases). Trimming cost V 2 bases and J 2 bases, with 10 bases left between them. CDR1 SGHTA and CDR2 FQGNSA come from the germline V gene. This CDR3 spans 16 amino acids. Here the CDR3 DNA reads TGTGCCAGCAGCTTACAAGGGGCGGCTGGGGCCAACGTCCTGACTTTC. Its protein is CASSLQGAAGANVLTF.

This chain connects TRBV11-3 to TRBJ1-4; D is possibly TRBD1 (5 bases). The CDR3 has 16 amino acids. V lost 7 bases to trimming and J lost 6 bases, with 21 bases between them. Looked up from germline, CDR1 is SGHNT and CDR2 is YENEEA. In DNA, the CDR3 is TGTGCCAGCACCTGCAAGGGGATTTGGTTTGATGAAAAACTGTTTTTT. This sequence encodes CASTCKGIWFDEKLFF.

This sequence joins TRBV7-8 and TRBJ1-2; 8 bases are a match to TRBD1. CDR1 is SGHVS and CDR2 is FQNEAQ in the germline V gene. Unmatched junction bases numbered 5, after V lost 5 bases and J lost 6 bases. This CDR3 comprises 13 residues. The CDR3 region has the DNA TGTGCCAGCAGCCCGGACAGGGCCCATGGCTACACCTTC. Protein product: CASSPDRAHGYTF.

This sequence joins TRBV6-4 and TRBJ2-7, with D possibly TRBD1 on 8 matching bases. The CDR3 spans 15 residues. The V gene's germline CDR1 is MRHNA and CDR2 SNTAGT. V dropped 8 bases and J dropped 3 bases, with 20 bases sitting between them. The CDR3 bases are TGTGCCAGCGGGGGGGAGGGGACAGGTGACTACGAGCAGTACTTC. This sequence encodes CASGGEGTGDYEQYF.

With respect to this clone: Other DNA sequences of this sample code for an identical CDR3. This rearrangement joins TRBV4-3 to TRBJ1-1; D unresolved. Germline V gene lookup returns CDR1 LGHNA and CDR2 YSLEER. The CDR3 sequence is 13 residues long. Trimming removed 1 base from V and 5 bases from J, with 8 bases in between. CDR3 nucleotide sequence: TGCGCCAGCAGCCAAGGGCCGGGAACTGAAGCTTTCTTT. Translated, it gives CASSQGPGTEAFF.

V usage is TRBV28 and J usage is TRBJ1-2, with 10 bases that match TRBD1. The germline CDR1 and CDR2 sequences are MDHEN and SYDVKM. V shed 6 bases and J 4 bases; nucleotides not matched to a gene: 8. The CDR3 extends over 15 amino acids. The CDR3 region has the DNA TGTGCCAGCAGACCCGACAGGGGGCGCGTCTATGGCTACACCTTC. It is translated as CASRPDRGRVYGYTF.

The chain has TRBV2 and TRBJ2-2; D not resolved. The germline V gene encodes CDR1 SNHLY and CDR2 FYNNEI. CDR3 length: 13 residues. The ends were cut back, 4 bases at V and 5 bases at J, with 8 bases in the middle. For the CDR3, the DNA is TGTGCCAGCAGTGTCTGGCAGACCGGGGAGCTGTTTTTT. Translating it yields CASSVWQTGELFF.

This chain links TRBV6-1 with TRBJ1-4; D gene uncertain. V was cut by 8 bases and J by 8 bases, with 9 bases left in between. Germline V gene lookup returns CDR1 MNHNS and CDR2 SASEGT. This CDR3 contains 11 residues. CDR3 sequence (DNA): TGTGCCAGCCGGGGATGGGAAAAACTGTTTTTT. Its protein is CASRGWEKLFF.

The V call is TRBV7-3, the J call TRBJ1-6; D gene uncertain. The CDR3 spans 16 residues. Trimming removed 8 bases at V and 1 base at J, with 15 bases between. In germline, CDR1 is SGHTA, CDR2 FQGTGA. This chain's CDR3 is CASPTRRESYNSPLHF. The CDR3 coding sequence is TGTGCCAGCCCCACCCGACGGGAATCCTATAATTCACCCCTCCACTTT.

This rearrangement joins TRBV19 to TRBJ1-1, with 11 bases fitting TRBD1. V trimming: 5 bases; J trimming: 3 bases; junction bases outside the gene matches: 8. CDR3 length: 16 residues. The germline CDR1 and CDR2 sequences are LNHDA and SQIVND (reference sequence). CDR3 amino acids: CASSSRDRGLDTEAFF. As DNA, the CDR3 is TGTGCCAGTAGTTCCAGGGACAGGGGGTTAGACACTGAAGCTTTCTTT.

The genes are TRBV6-1 and TRBJ1-6; D might be TRBD1 (5 bases). CDR3 length equals 15 residues. Between the trimmed V and J ends, which lost 3 bases and 9 bases, there was a span of 15 bases. Germline CDR1 reads MNHNS; CDR2 reads SASEGT. Written as DNA, the CDR3 is TGTGCCAGCAGTGAGGGGGGATGGGGGAGTTCACCCCTCCACTTT. Translating it yields CASSEGGWGSSPLHF.

The rearrangement links TRBV5-4 to TRBJ2-5; 10 bases match TRBD1. V was clipped by 4 bases and J by 4 bases; unmatched bases: 10. The germline gives CDR1 SGHNT, CDR2 YYREEE (reference sequence). The CDR3 covers 16 residues. The CDR3 DNA reads TGTGCCAGCAGCATTCCACGGGACAGGGGTCCAGAGACCCAGTACTTC. As protein: CASSIPRDRGPETQYF.

This rearrangement joins TRBV27 to TRBJ2-3; D is ambiguous. The V end was cut by 1 base, the J end by 5 bases, with 7 bases between. Germline CDR1 MNHEY, CDR2 SMNVEV (reference sequence). This CDR3 has 13 residues. CDR3 protein: CASSLFRGDTQYF. CDR3 DNA: TGTGCCAGCAGTTTATTTAGAGGAGATACGCAGTATTTT.

The V and J genes are TRBV6-5 and TRBJ1-2; 9 nucleotides match TRBD1. The V segment lost 9 bases and the J segment 3 bases; nucleotides outside the gene matches: 5. Germline CDR1 and CDR2: MNHEY and SVGAGI. There are 13 residues in the CDR3. The CDR3 reads CASYRGLYYGYTF. Written as DNA, the CDR3 is TGTGCCAGTTACAGGGGGCTTTACTATGGCTACACCTTC.

The CDR3 region is CASSRWDRPNQPQHF. The DNA for the CDR3 is TGTGCCAGCAGCCGATGGGACAGGCCCAATCAGCCCCAGCATTTT. The chain links TRBV7-8 to TRBJ1-5; 8 positions match TRBD1. CDR3 size: 15 residues. V shed 5 bases and J 3 bases; nucleotides not matched to a gene: 6. Germline CDR1 SGHVS, CDR2 FQNEAQ.

The chain carries TRBV25-1 and TRBJ1-4; 9 nucleotides agree with TRBD1. Germline V gives CDR1 MGHDK, CDR2 SYGVNS. This CDR3 has 15 amino acids. Trimming at V came to 3 bases and at J to 8 bases, leaving 7 bases not matched to a gene. Here the CDR3 reads CASSDPQGAGEKLFF. CDR3 coding DNA: TGTGCCAGCAGTGACCCACAGGGGGCAGGGGAAAAACTGTTTTTT.

The rearrangement links TRBV18 to TRBJ1-2, with D tentatively TRBD1 (5 bases). Germline lookup yields CDR1 KGHSH and CDR2 LQKENI. This CDR3 has 14 amino acids. V gave up 3 bases and J gave up 5 bases, with 13 bases separating them. CDR3 loop: CASSPLRGDYGYTF. The CDR3 region has the DNA TGTGCCAGCTCACCTCTTCGGGGGGATTATGGCTACACCTTC.

V gene TRBV5-1 combines with J gene TRBJ2-1, with unresolved D. Trimming pared 4 bases from V and 5 bases from J, leaving 10 bases between. The CDR3 covers 13 residues. Looked up from germline, CDR1 is SGHRS and CDR2 is YFSETQ. CDR3 DNA sequence: TGCGCCAGCAGCCCCTCGTCGGACAATGAGCAGTTCTTC. Protein product: CASSPSSDNEQFF.

V gene TRBV28 combines with J gene TRBJ1-2; D remains unclear. This CDR3 comprises 16 residues. Germline V gene sequence: CDR1 MDHEN, CDR2 SYDVKM. V was pared by 8 bases and J by 2 bases, with 21 bases between. CDR3 region: CASQPGIGRGNYGYTF. As DNA, the CDR3 is TGTGCCAGCCAACCGGGGATAGGGCGGGGAAACTATGGCTACACCTTC.

The chain links TRBV12-3 or TRBV12-4 to TRBJ2-2; a possible D gene is TRBD2 (6 bases). Trimming pared 6 bases from V and 8 bases from J, leaving 13 bases between. The CDR3 is 13 residues long. DNA for the CDR3: TGTGCCAGCAGAGGACTATTTACGGGGGAGCTGTTTTTT. Translated: CASRGLFTGELFF.

The V gene is TRBV6-1, the J gene TRBJ1-1; D is uncertain. The CDR3 has 12 residues. V was cut by 2 bases and J by 5 bases, with 6 bases left in between. Germline CDR1 MNHNS, CDR2 SASEGT. CDR3 protein: CASSELETEAFF. The CDR3 nucleotides read TGTGCCAGCAGTGAATTGGAGACTGAAGCTTTCTTT.

This CDR3 reads CAAGGETQYF. The CDR3 nucleotides are TGTGCCGCGGGTGGAGAGACCCAGTACTTC. The gene calls are TRBV25-1 and TRBJ2-5; possibly TRBD2 for D (5 bases). There are 10 residues in the CDR3. Trimming removed 11 bases from V and 4 bases from J, with 8 bases in between. Germline loops: CDR1 MGHDK, CDR2 SYGVNS.

The chain combines TRBV11-3 with TRBJ2-7; D perhaps matches TRBD2 (5 bases). Trimming pared 0 bases from V and 6 bases from J, leaving 9 bases between. Germline V CDR1 and CDR2: SGHNT, YENEEA. CDR3 length: 13 residues. In DNA, the CDR3 is TGTGCCAGCAGCTTAGATCGAAGCGGCGAGCAGTACTTC. Its translation: CASSLDRSGEQYF. Using reference TRBV11-3 and TRBJ2-7 for the parts outside the CDR3, the full variable domain is EAGVVQSPRYKIIEKKQPVAFWCNPISGHNTLYWYLQNLGQGPELLIRYENEEAVDDSQLPKDRFSAERLKGVDSTLKIQPAELGDSAVYLCASSLDRSGEQYFGPGTRLTVT.

This chain's CDR3 is CAIRNPGTAYGYTF. CDR3 sequence (DNA): TGTGCCATCAGGAATCCCGGGACAGCGTATGGCTACACCTTC. V usage is TRBV10-3 and J usage is TRBJ1-2, with 7 bases that match TRBD1. Per the germline V gene, CDR1 is ENHRY and CDR2 is SYGVKD. The CDR3 contains 14 residues. The V segment lost 6 bases and the J segment 5 bases; nucleotides outside the gene matches: 9.

The chain is built from TRBV6-5 and TRBJ2-5; TRBD1 matches 10 bases. The ends lost 6 bases at V and 4 bases at J; junction bases unmatched: 8. The CDR3 is 15 residues long. Germline assignment: CDR1 MNHEY and CDR2 SVGAGI. This CDR3 reads CASSLGQGGLETQYF. In DNA form, the CDR3 reads TGTGCCAGCAGCCTCGGACAGGGGGGATTAGAGACCCAGTACTTC.

This clone was seen more than once but under ten times. The rearrangement joins TRBV6-5 to TRBJ1-5; D is ambiguous. Germline loops: CDR1 MNHEY, CDR2 SVGAGI. The CDR3 totals 14 residues. V lost 0 bases and J lost 11, with 14 bases in between. CDR3: CASSYSLHEGAQHF. DNA for the CDR3: TGTGCCAGCAGTTACTCGCTCCATGAGGGTGCCCAGCATTTT.

V usage is TRBV4-2 and J usage is TRBJ1-4; maybe TRBD1 (5 bases). The germline gives CDR1 LGHNA, CDR2 YNFKEQ. Trimming left V 1 base short and J 0 bases short, with 12 bases between. This CDR3 has 17 amino acids. CDR3 residues: CASSQVWTGATNEKLFF. In DNA form, the CDR3 reads TGTGCCAGCAGCCAAGTGTGGACGGGGGCAACTAATGAAAAACTGTTTTTT.